The present TCR beta chain was sequenced within a study of cytomegalovirus exposure and HLA in healthy donors. General study findings and limits: Roughly even sequencing depth across donors was the assumption behind the presence/absence analyses.

Losses at the gene ends were 1 base for V and 5 bases for J; bases not matched to a gene: 5. The CDR3 contains 15 residues. The germline V gene has CDR1 SGHTA and CDR2 FQGNSA. The PCR made use of 60 Vbeta and 13 Jbeta primers. Here immunoSEQ multiplex PCR was the method, and the copy in TCRdb shows in-frame clones only, minus some. The sample records 150,000 to 200,000 clones, roughly 79% being singletons. Concerning this clone: No antigen is known for it.

Sequencing input: PBMCs. The chain employs TRBV7-2 and TRBJ2-7; 10 bases match TRBD2. The TCR was taken from a woman aged 50 to 65 in good health and CMV-seronegative. CDR3 amino acids: CASSLGLAGSNEQYF. The DNA for the CDR3 is TGTGCCAGCAGCTTAGGACTAGCGGGTTCCAACGAGCAGTACTTC.